This TCR beta chain was recovered during a study of T cells in tuberculosis. Some clones are missing from TCRdb's copy, which holds only in-frame ones; the method was immunoSEQ multiplex PCR. In the table there are 30,000 to 35,000 clones, 97% of which are singletons. The sequence derives from a donor aged 10 to 29 with latent tuberculosis or without tuberculosis infection. The material sequenced was PBMCs.

The CDR3 here is CASSSRYGYTF. CDR3 DNA: TGTGCCAGTAGTTCCAGGTATGGCTACACCTTC. The chain joins TRBV19 to TRBJ1-2; no firm D call. CDR3 length: 11 amino acids. Trimming shortened V by 5 bases and J by 5 bases, and 6 bases separated the two germline ends. The germline V gene encodes CDR1 LNHDA and CDR2 SQIVND (reference sequence).